A single sample is the source of the 32 T cell receptor beta chains below, sequenced in a study of T-cell reconstitution after alpha-beta-depleted transplantation in children. TCRbeta library preparation incorporated unique molecular identifiers. TCRdb reprocessed the PCR reads with MiXCR, giving one entry per CDR3 protein. The sample carries 450,000 to 600,000 distinct CDR3 sequences, roughly 13% recorded once. The specimen was PBMCs, mostly from graft donor cells, collected 360 days after TCRalphabeta/CD19-depleted stem cell transplant. The source is a male patient younger than 18 who had a stem cell transplant for acute myeloid leukemia, so the T cells may come from the graft donor.

The V and J genes are TRBV27 and TRBJ2-3, with 10 bases fitting TRBD2. Losses at the gene ends were 5 bases for V and 4 bases for J; bases not matched to a gene: 3. This CDR3 has 14 residues. Germline values: CDR1 MNHEY, CDR2 SMNVEV (reference sequence). This chain's CDR3 is CASSIAGGADTQYF. The DNA of the CDR3 is TGTGCCAGCAGTATAGCGGGAGGCGCAGATACGCAGTATTTT.

This clonotype was counted once. A much larger clone sits a single nucleotide away, making a read error possible. V usage is TRBV24-1 and J usage is TRBJ2-1, with D tentatively TRBD1 or TRBD2 (5 bases each). This CDR3 region has 16 residues. The germline V gene encodes CDR1 KGHDR and CDR2 SFDVKD. The CDR3 loop is CATSAPWVTGGNGQFF. CDR3 in DNA: TGTGCCACCAGTGCCCCTTGGGTCACAGGAGGCAATGGGCAGTTCTTC.

The chain has TRBV6-2 or TRBV6-3 and TRBJ2-4; TRBD1 agrees at 10 bases. The ends lost 4 bases at V and 9 bases at J; junction bases unmatched: 9. Germline loops: CDR1 MNHEY, CDR2 SVGEGT. This CDR3 is 15 amino acids long. The CDR3 DNA follows: TGTGCCAGCAGTTCCTGGACAGGGGGAAAGGGCATTCAGTACTTC. Protein: CASSSWTGGKGIQYF.

The table lists this clonotype with a few counts. V gene TRBV12-5 combines with J gene TRBJ2-5; TRBD2 might be the D (5 bases). Looked up from germline, CDR1 is LGHNT and CDR2 is FRNRAP. This CDR3 has 15 amino acids. The ends were cut back, 7 bases at V and 5 bases at J, with 20 bases in the middle. This CDR3 is CASAPSDPEGETQYF. The DNA for the CDR3 is TGTGCTAGTGCCCCAAGTGATCCCGAGGGTGAGACCCAGTACTTC.

This clonotype came up a few times. V and J are TRBV4-1 and TRBJ2-2, with 10 bases fitting TRBD1. The CDR3 sequence is 16 residues long. Germline V lookup: CDR1 MGHRA, CDR2 YSYEKL. The V segment lost 2 bases and the J segment 2 bases; nucleotides outside the gene matches: 2. CDR3 sequence reads: CASSQWDRGNTGELFF. The CDR3 nucleotides read TGCGCCAGCAGCCAATGGGACAGGGGTAACACCGGGGAGCTGTTTTTT.

This clonotype showed up many times. The V call is TRBV14, the J call TRBJ2-7; D tentatively reads TRBD1 or TRBD2 (5 bases each). V lost 9 bases and J lost 5, with 17 bases in between. Germline V lookup: CDR1 SGHDN, CDR2 FVKESK. The CDR3 length is 13 residues. Here the CDR3 reads CARNRDLRNEQYF. The CDR3 nucleotides are TGTGCCAGGAACCGGGACCTACGGAACGAGCAGTACTTC.

This clonotype was seen ten or more times. This chain connects TRBV5-1 to TRBJ2-5; the D gene is possibly TRBD2 (5 bases). The CDR3 is made up of 14 amino acids. Germline V lookup: CDR1 SGHRS, CDR2 YFSETQ. V lost 0 bases and J 4 bases, leaving 10 bases between the germline ends. CDR3 sequence: CASSLAKRLETQYF. CDR3 DNA: TGCGCCAGCAGCTTGGCCAAGCGGCTAGAGACCCAGTACTTC.

This rearrangement joins TRBV2 to TRBJ2-2, with D possibly matching TRBD2 (5 bases). V was pared by 6 bases and J by 4 bases, with 12 bases between. CDR3 length: 14 amino acids. In germline, CDR1 is SNHLY, CDR2 FYNNEI. CDR3 sequence reads: CASSKEVGTGELFF. CDR3 in DNA: TGTGCCAGCAGCAAGGAGGTGGGCACCGGGGAGCTGTTTTTT.

This clonotype was detected only a few times. The chain combines TRBV20-1 with TRBJ2-5; TRBD2 might be the D (6 bases). The germline V gene encodes CDR1 DFQATT and CDR2 SNEGSKA (reference sequence). This CDR3 spans 13 amino acids. The V end was cut by 3 bases, the J end by 7 bases, with 15 bases between. CDR3 in DNA: TGCAGTGCTAGTCAATCGGGAGCGGGGACCCAGTACTTC. Protein sequence: CSASQSGAGTQYF.

This clonotype occurred a few times. The chain carries TRBV20-1 and TRBJ1-5; no clear D. CDR1 DFQATT and CDR2 SNEGSKA come from the germline V gene (reference sequence). This CDR3 has 18 amino acids. Trimming left V 0 bases short and J 3 bases short, with 21 bases between. CDR3 residues: CSARDPPQVGLNNQPQHF. The CDR3 region has the DNA TGCAGTGCTAGAGATCCCCCTCAGGTAGGGCTAAACAATCAGCCCCAGCATTTT.

The V gene is TRBV28, the J gene TRBJ2-7; the D gene is possibly TRBD2 (5 bases). The CDR3 is 13 residues long. The germline V gene encodes CDR1 MDHEN and CDR2 SYDVKM. Trimming pared 8 bases from V and 3 bases from J, leaving 14 bases between. DNA for the CDR3: TGTGCCAGCTCGATAACCCGGGGCTACGAGCAGTACTTC. It codes for CASSITRGYEQYF. The full variable domain, its missing parts supplied by reference TRBV28 and TRBJ2-7, is DVKVTQSSRYLVKRTGEKVFLECVQDMDHENMFWYRQDPGLGLRLIYFSYDVKMKEKGDIPEGYSVSREKKERFSLILESASTNQTSMYLCASSITRGYEQYFGPGTRLTVT.

The V gene is TRBV4-2, the J gene TRBJ2-5; TRBD2 matches at 11 bases. The CDR3 consists of 16 residues. Per the germline V gene, CDR1 is LGHNA and CDR2 is YNFKEQ. With V trimmed by 4 bases and J by 0 bases, 4 bases remained unmatched. As DNA, the CDR3 is TGTGCCAGCAGCCCGAGACTAGCGGGGTACCAAGAGACCCAGTACTTC. Its protein is CASSPRLAGYQETQYF.

This clonotype has just one count. This chain uses TRBV5-1 with TRBJ2-2; 7 bases fit TRBD1. Germline V gene lookup returns CDR1 SGHRS and CDR2 YFSETQ. This CDR3 has 15 residues. Losses at the gene ends were 5 bases for V and 1 base for J; bases not matched to a gene: 5. The CDR3 region is CASRPTGMNTGELFF. The CDR3 region has the DNA TGCGCCAGCAGACCGACAGGGATGAACACCGGGGAGCTGTTTTTT.

This clonotype showed up just a few times. This chain uses TRBV5-4 with TRBJ2-5; D uncertain. Germline assignment: CDR1 SGHNT and CDR2 YYREEE (reference sequence). With 3 bases removed from V and 5 bases from J, the gap between germline ends came to 8 bases. This CDR3 comprises 12 residues. The CDR3 nucleotides read TGTGCCAGCAGCTCCAATAAGGAGACCCAGTACTTC. Amino acids: CASSSNKETQYF.

The chain carries TRBV30 and TRBJ2-5, with a weak D call TRBD2 (5 bases). CDR3 length: 13 amino acids. The V gene lost 0 bases and the J gene lost 0 bases, with 5 bases spanning the gap. Looked up from germline, CDR1 is GTSNPN and CDR2 is SVGIG (reference sequence). CDR3 coding DNA: TGTGCCTGGAGTGTCGGGAACCAAGAGACCCAGTACTTC. Translation gives CAWSVGNQETQYF.

This clonotype was recorded many times. This chain uses TRBV12-3 or TRBV12-4 with TRBJ2-1; D perhaps matches TRBD2 (6 bases). Trimming shortened V by 6 bases and J by 2 bases, and 14 bases separated the two germline ends. This CDR3 is built from 15 residues. The CDR3 loop is CASRSWRAAYNEQFF. The CDR3 DNA reads TGTGCCAGCAGATCCTGGAGGGCCGCCTACAATGAGCAGTTCTTC.

The chain employs TRBV7-2 and TRBJ2-4; D call uncertain. Germline CDR1 SGHTA, CDR2 FQGNSA. This CDR3 region has 12 residues. Trimming shortened V by 5 bases and J by 5 bases, and 7 bases separated the two germline ends. CDR3 amino acids: CASSVSENIQYF. DNA for the CDR3: TGTGCCAGCAGCGTCTCCGAAAACATTCAGTACTTC.

The sample holds a few counts of this clonotype. This chain connects TRBV7-8 to TRBJ2-1, with TRBD2 matching over 10 bases. J lost 0 bases, V lost 1 base, and 3 bases had no gene match. CDR3 length equals 17 residues. CDR1 is SGHVS and CDR2 is FQNEAQ in the germline V gene. As DNA, the CDR3 is TGTGCCAGCAGCTTAGTGACTAGCGGGTACTCCTACAATGAGCAGTTCTTC. It translates to CASSLVTSGYSYNEQFF.

This clonotype was recorded a few times. The chain couples TRBV4-3 to TRBJ2-7; TRBD1 matches 11 bases. The CDR3 is 16 residues long. The germline CDR1 and CDR2 sequences are LGHNA and YSLEER. V shed 1 base and J 2 bases; nucleotides not matched to a gene: 4. CDR3 residues: CASSQGPGQGAYEQYF. The CDR3 DNA is TGCGCCAGCAGCCAAGGGCCGGGACAGGGGGCCTACGAGCAGTACTTC.

The V call is TRBV5-1, the J call TRBJ2-6; D unresolved. Germline-derived CDR1 and CDR2 are SGHRS and YFSETQ. V shed 4 bases and J shed 0 bases, with 14 bases lying between them. The CDR3 runs to 17 residues. In DNA, the CDR3 is TGCGCCAGCAGCACCCGGGCACTTTACTCTGGGGCCAACGTCCTGACTTTC. Protein: CASSTRALYSGANVLTF.

This clonotype turned up a few times. At one end, the junction sequence differs from germline, possibly due to a read error. This chain uses TRBV7-7 with TRBJ2-5; D might be TRBD1 (5 bases). The CDR3 runs to 13 residues. In germline, CDR1 is SSHAT, CDR2 FNYEAQ (reference sequence). In DNA, the CDR3 is TGTGCTAGCAGCTCGACAGCGCCAGAGACCCAGTACTTC. Translated, it gives CASSSTAPETQYF. The full variable domain, with the rest looked up from reference TRBV7-7 and TRBJ2-5, is GAGVSQSPRYKVTKRGQDVTLRCDPISSHATLYWYQQALGQGPEFLTYFNYEAQPDKSGLPSDRFSAERPEGSISTLTIQRTEQRDSAMYRCASSSTAPETQYFGPGTRLLVL.

This clonotype showed up many times. The gene calls are TRBV28 and TRBJ2-2, with D unclear. Germline CDR1 and CDR2: MDHEN and SYDVKM. V gave up 5 bases and J gave up 4 bases, with 5 bases separating them. The length of the CDR3 is 12 residues. The CDR3 nucleotides read TGTGCCAGCAGTAGACCCACCGGGGAGCTGTTTTTT. It yields the protein CASSRPTGELFF.

There are many counts of this clonotype. This chain connects TRBV29-1 to TRBJ2-5; D is unresolved. In germline, CDR1 is SQVTM, CDR2 ANQGSEA. The CDR3 sequence is 11 residues long. Trimming removed 6 bases from V and 5 bases from J, with 10 bases in between. CDR3 sequence reads: CSVGTYETQYF. The CDR3 nucleotides read TGCAGCGTCGGTACCTACGAGACCCAGTACTTC.

This clonotype was seen a handful of times. CDR3 nucleotide sequence: TGTGCCAGGATTGGGACTAGCGGGGCTTACTTC. It yields the protein CARIGTSGAYF. The chain joins TRBV2 to TRBJ2-4, with 13 nucleotides matching TRBD2. This CDR3 is built from 11 residues. V was clipped by 9 bases and J by 16 bases; unmatched bases: 6. Per germline, CDR1 SNHLY and CDR2 FYNNEI.

This clonotype was seen a few times. This sequence joins TRBV7-9 and TRBJ1-5; D unresolved. Germline V lookup: CDR1 SEHNR, CDR2 FQNEAQ (reference sequence). The CDR3 extends over 15 amino acids. V lost 8 bases and J lost 4, with 18 bases in between. CDR3 loop: CASQSGQPGNQPQHF. In nucleotides, the CDR3 is TGTGCCAGCCAGAGCGGCCAACCGGGGAATCAGCCCCAGCATTTT.

In this sample, this clonotype turned up many times. The CDR3 sequence is CATSDLPPTSGINNEQFF. CDR3 sequence (DNA): TGTGCCACCAGTGATCTACCCCCCACTAGCGGGATAAACAATGAGCAGTTCTTC. This chain joins TRBV24-1 and TRBJ2-1; TRBD2 matches 10 bases. Germline V gene sequence: CDR1 KGHDR, CDR2 SFDVKD. There are 18 residues in the CDR3. J was trimmed by 5 bases and V by 3 bases; bases with no gene match: 12.

This clonotype was counted a few times. The chain combines TRBV7-8 with TRBJ2-1, with TRBD2 matching over 13 bases. CDR3 size: 17 residues. Germline V gene data show CDR1 as SGHVS and CDR2 as FQNEAQ. The J segment lost 0 bases and the V segment lost 6 bases, leaving 5 bases of the junction unmatched. The CDR3 sequence is CASRPRTSGSSYNEQFF. CDR3 nucleotides: TGTGCCAGCAGACCCAGGACTAGCGGGAGCTCCTACAATGAGCAGTTCTTC.

The sample holds a few counts of this clonotype. The V call is TRBV27, the J call TRBJ2-1, with D perhaps TRBD2 (6 bases). Trimming shortened V by 10 bases and J by 1 base, and 14 bases separated the two germline ends. The CDR3 covers 14 residues. Germline-derived CDR1 and CDR2 are MNHEY and SMNVEV (reference sequence). DNA for the CDR3: TGTGCCACCGGAAGACTAGTGTCCTACAATGAGCAGTTCTTC. This gives the protein CATGRLVSYNEQFF.

This clonotype came up a few times. The rearrangement uses TRBV12-3 or TRBV12-4 and TRBJ2-7, with 7 bases aligning to TRBD2. The CDR3 is made up of 14 amino acids. Trimming at V came to 5 bases and at J to 6 bases, leaving 10 bases not matched to a gene. In nucleotides, the CDR3 is TGTGCCAGCAGTCCCCTTAGGGAGGGAGGCGAGCAGTACTTC. Amino acid sequence: CASSPLREGGEQYF.

This clonotype was counted between two and nine times. J is TRBJ2-1 and V is TRBV6-5; possibly TRBD1 for D (6 bases). V was shortened by 2 bases and J by 0 bases, with 8 bases between the two germline ends. The CDR3 is made up of 15 amino acids. Germline values: CDR1 MNHEY, CDR2 SVGAGI. The CDR3 here is CASSYQGHSYNEQFF. The CDR3 DNA sequence: TGTGCCAGCAGTTACCAGGGACACTCCTACAATGAGCAGTTCTTC.

This clonotype was counted between two and nine times. The chain couples TRBV25-1 to TRBJ2-1; D might be TRBD1 (5 bases). The CDR3 is made up of 16 amino acids. With 3 bases removed from V and 6 bases from J, the gap between germline ends came to 18 bases. Germline V gives CDR1 MGHDK, CDR2 SYGVNS. CDR3 nucleotides: TGTGCCAGCAGTGATAACCCCCTTGCAGGGCGCAATGAGCAGTTCTTC. Translation gives CASSDNPLAGRNEQFF.

This clonotype has only a few counts. The chain uses TRBV28 and TRBJ2-2; a possible D gene is TRBD2 (5 bases). Trimming shortened V by 6 bases and J by 3 bases, and 14 bases separated the two germline ends. Germline V gene lookup returns CDR1 MDHEN and CDR2 SYDVKM. The CDR3 spans 15 residues. The CDR3 region is CASRWSGRDTGELFF. CDR3 in DNA: TGTGCCAGCAGATGGAGTGGGAGAGACACCGGGGAGCTGTTTTTT.